The rows below give T cell receptor beta chains drawn from one sample of a study of T cell changes during pregnancy in multiple sclerosis. Sequencing used immunoSEQ multiplex PCR; TCRdb keeps in-frame clones, though not all of them. Of fewer than 60,000 clones in the sample, just over 90% were seen once. The sequences come from peripheral blood, collected in the second trimester of pregnancy. All receptors come from a female donor with multiple sclerosis, enrolled in a pregnancy study. Each CDR3 is given with its conserved first and last residue. Fields, in order: J gene, V gene, D gene, CDR3 protein, CDR3 DNA. The D gene is left open where the match is weak.

TRBJ2-2,TRBV5-6,TRBD1,CASSLPGGEDTGELFF,TGTGCCAGCAGCTTGCCAGGGGGCGAGGACACCGGGGAGCTGTTTTTT
TRBJ1-6,TRBV6-1,TRBD1,CASSDEGTGTTPLHF,TGTGCCAGCAGTGATGAGGGGACAGGAACGACGCCCCTCCACTTT
TRBJ2-1,TRBV5-4,TRBD2,CASSTLAVYNEQFF,TGTGCCAGCAGTACACTAGCGGTCTACAATGAGCAGTTCTTC
TRBJ1-1,TRBV11-2,NA,CASSLVWGVGAEAFF,TGTGCCAGCAGCTTAGTTTGGGGGGTCGGGGCTGAAGCTTTCTTT
TRBJ1-1,TRBV4-3,TRBD1,CASSRDRVIAFF,TGCGCCAGCAGCAGGGACAGGGTAATTGCTTTCTTT
TRBJ1-2,TRBV21-1,NA,CSGPPGFGYGYTF,TGTTCAGGCCCGCCGGGGTTTGGCTATGGCTACACCTTC
TRBJ1-2,TRBV6-6,NA,CASTSQTANYGYTF,TGTGCCAGCACCTCACAGACAGCTAACTATGGCTACACCTTC
TRBJ1-6,TRBV18,TRBD1,CASSTGDNSPLHF,TGTGCCAGCTCAACAGGGGATAATTCACCCCTCCACTTT
TRBJ1-2,TRBV19,TRBD1,CASSAPGGAGYTF,TGTGCCAGTAGTGCTCCAGGGGGCGCGGGCTACACCTTC
TRBJ2-1,TRBV29-1,TRBD1,CSVGGTVSSGPYNEQFF,TGCAGCGTTGGGGGGACAGTCTCCTCGGGACCCTACAATGAGCAGTTCTTC
TRBJ1-2,TRBV5-4,TRBD1,CASSFPQQGNYGYTF,TGTGCCAGCAGCTTTCCCCAACAGGGGAACTATGGCTACACCTTC
TRBJ2-2,TRBV11-3,NA,CASSLNTGELFF,TGTGCCAGCAGCCTAAACACCGGGGAGCTGTTTTTT